A single sample gave rise to the 6 T cell receptor beta chains below, sequenced in a study of blood T cell repertoires in COVID-19. The protocol was immunoSEQ multiplex PCR, while the TCRdb copy is restricted to in-frame clones and leaves out a portion. The sample carries some 300,000 clones, about nine tenths recorded once. Sequenced material: peripheral blood. These TCRs come from a woman in her forties or fifties with COVID-19, enrolled during active disease.

CDR3 in DNA: TGCGCCAGCAGCCAAGACCAGGGGGGCAATCAGCCCCAGCATTTT. Protein sequence: CASSQDQGGNQPQHF. The chain joins TRBV4-1 to TRBJ1-5; TRBD1 agrees at 7 bases. J was trimmed by 2 bases and V by 0 bases; bases with no gene match: 1. The CDR3 consists of 15 residues. Germline CDR1 reads MGHRA; CDR2 reads YSYEKL.

J is TRBJ2-1 and V is TRBV7-2; D is uncertain. The germline V gene encodes CDR1 SGHTA and CDR2 FQGNSA. Trimming took 7 bases from V and 15 from J, leaving 25 bases between them. The CDR3 has 14 residues. CDR3 sequence (DNA): TGTGCCAGCATTCTTAGTGGCGGCCTAGATACGGGGTTCTTC. Translation gives CASILSGGLDTGFF.

The chain couples TRBV5-4 to TRBJ2-1; 7 bases align to TRBD1. Germline values: CDR1 SGHNT, CDR2 YYREEE (reference sequence). The CDR3 totals 15 residues. V lost 0 bases to trimming and J lost 6 bases; unmatched junction nucleotides: 6. The CDR3 DNA reads TGTGCCAGCAGCTTGGGAGGGGGCTCAGGCAATGAGCAGTTCTTC. Translated, it gives CASSLGGGSGNEQFF.

CDR3 sequence (DNA): TGTGCCAGCAGCTTGATGACGGGTCTGAACACTGAAGCTTTCTTT. Protein product: CASSLMTGLNTEAFF. The rearrangement joins TRBV7-3 to TRBJ1-1; D uncertain. The V end was cut by 3 bases, the J end by 0 bases, with 11 bases between. The V gene's germline CDR1 is SGHTA and CDR2 FQGTGA. The CDR3 has 15 amino acids.

The chain combines TRBV7-2 with TRBJ1-4; TRBD1 matches 7 bases. The CDR3 is 16 residues long. The germline gives CDR1 SGHTA, CDR2 FQGNSA. Trimming removed 5 bases from V and 8 bases from J; junction bases left unmatched: 14. Written as DNA, the CDR3 is TGTGCCAGCAGCCCCCGGCAGGGGGGCTCGAGAGAAAAACTGTTTTTT. Translated, it gives CASSPRQGGSREKLFF.

V usage is TRBV9 and J usage is TRBJ1-5, with D unclear. CDR3 length: 16 amino acids. V lost 4 bases and J lost 6, with 20 bases in between. Germline values: CDR1 SGDLS, CDR2 YYNGEE. CDR3 amino acids: CASSPTDEGIPQPQHF. For the CDR3, the DNA is TGTGCCAGCAGCCCGACGGACGAGGGCATTCCTCAGCCCCAGCATTTT.